Listed below are T cell receptor beta chains from one sample, sequenced in a study of CD4+ T cells in melanoma. The data were produced by immunoSEQ multiplex PCR, yet TCRdb's version contains in-frame clones alone and is incomplete. The table includes more than 90,000 clones, around 93% detected once. The sample comprised peripheral blood. Source of these receptors: a human donor with melanoma. Both conserved end residues are part of each CDR3. D genes are given only for firm matches. Some rows have no size entry. The others give once, few or many, or a class for an expanded clone.

V gene	J gene	D gene	clone size	CDR3 DNA	CDR3 protein
TRBV11-2	TRBJ2-7	TRBD2	once	TGTGCCAGCAGCTTACGGATAGCGGGAGGGCCGGAACCCTACGAGCAGTACTTC	CASSLRIAGGPEPYEQYF
TRBV7-2	TRBJ2-1	-	once	TGTGCCAGCAGCTTAGCAGGGGTCTACAATGAGCAGTTCTTC	CASSLAGVYNEQFF
TRBV6-5	TRBJ1-4	-	-	TGTGCCAGCAGTTACTCGAGGCTAGTTTTCGTAACGGGACTGTTTTTT	CASSYSRLVFVTGLFF
TRBV5-4	TRBJ2-5	TRBD2	once	TGTGCCAGCAGCTGGGGGAGCGGGGGCGGGGAGACCCAGTACTTC	CASSWGSGGGETQYF
TRBV9	TRBJ2-2	-	-	TGTGCCAGCAGCGTAGCAACTAGCAGCAACACCGGGGAGCTGTTTTTT	CASSVATSSNTGELFF
TRBV7-2	TRBJ2-1	TRBD1	-	TGTGCCAGCAGCTTCGTCGGGACAGGGGAAAATGAGCAGTTCTTC	CASSFVGTGENEQFF
TRBV5-4	TRBJ1-4	-	-	TGTGCCAGCAGCAAACCGCAGGAGGATGCTGAAAAACTGTTTTTT	CASSKPQEDAEKLFF
TRBV7-3	TRBJ2-3	TRBD2	-	TGTGCCAGCAGCTTAACTGGGGCCAGGATGAGCGGGAGACCAGATACGCAGTATTTT	CASSLTGARMSGRPDTQYF
TRBV6-5	TRBJ1-4	-	-	TGTGCCAGCAGTTACTCGGAGGGGGGGCCTGGTGAAAAACTGTTTTTT	CASSYSEGGPGEKLFF
TRBV7-3	TRBJ2-3	-	-	TGTGCCAGCAGCTTATATCCGGGGATCACAGATACGCAGTATTTT	CASSLYPGITDTQYF
TRBV19	TRBJ1-5	-	-	TGTGCCAGTAGTAAGGGGTCTCCCGGCGGTAATCAGCCCCAGCATTTT	CASSKGSPGGNQPQHF
TRBV6-8	TRBJ2-3	TRBD2	-	TGTGCCAGCACACGGGGGGAAATGGCATCTACGCAGTATTTT	CASTRGEMASTQYF
TRBV7-9	TRBJ2-5	TRBD2	-	TGTGCCAGCAGCCCACTTATAGCGGGGCAAGAGACCCAGTACTTC	CASSPLIAGQETQYF
TRBV2	TRBJ2-3	-	-	TGTGCCAGCGACCGGGAGCGCACAGATACGCAGTATTTT	CASDRERTDTQYF
TRBV19	TRBJ2-3	-	-	TGTGCCAGTAGTATTGGGGCGGTCACAGATACGCAGTATTTT	CASSIGAVTDTQYF
TRBV13	TRBJ2-2	TRBD1	-	TGTGCCAGCAGCTTAAAACAGGGGGCCGGGGAGCTGTTTTTT	CASSLKQGAGELFF
TRBV7-2	TRBJ1-5	-	-	TGTGCCAGCAGCCTAGGGGCGATGATGGGTCAGCCCCAGCATTTT	CASSLGAMMGQPQHF
TRBV5-4	TRBJ1-3	-	-	TGTGCCAGCAGCTTGGACAGGCTTCCTGGAAACACCATATATTTT	CASSLDRLPGNTIYF
TRBV14	TRBJ1-1	-	-	TGTGCCAGCAGCCAGCGGACCTACACTGAAGCTTTCTTT	CASSQRTYTEAFF
TRBV5-6	TRBJ2-5	-	-	TGTGCCAGCAGCGACCCGGGATCGACTTTAGAGACCCAGTACTTC	CASSDPGSTLETQYF
TRBV27	TRBJ1-6	-	few	TGTGCCAGCAGTTTAATGCACGGTAATTCACCCCTCCACTTT	CASSLMHGNSPLHF
TRBV28	TRBJ1-5	TRBD1	-	TGTGCCAGCAGTTGGGGGACAGGGGATTTTGGCAATCAGCCCCAGCATTTT	CASSWGTGDFGNQPQHF
TRBV19	TRBJ2-1	TRBD1	-	TGTGCCAGTAGTATTGGGACAGGTGGGAACAATGAGCAGTTCTTC	CASSIGTGGNNEQFF
TRBV4-2	TRBJ2-3	-	-	TGTGCCAGCAGCCAAGAAAGGCAACGCACAGATACGCAGTATTTT	CASSQERQRTDTQYF
TRBV7-9	TRBJ2-1	-	-	TGTGCCAGCATCCCGGACTACAGGCTTAACAATGAGCAGTTCTTC	CASIPDYRLNNEQFF
TRBV2	TRBJ1-5	-	-	TGTGCCAGCAGTGAATTGACAAAAAATCAGCCCCAGCATTTT	CASSELTKNQPQHF
TRBV6-8	TRBJ1-4	TRBD1	-	TGTGCCAGCAGTCGGCCGGGACAGAATAATGAAAAACTGTTTTTT	CASSRPGQNNEKLFF
TRBV2	TRBJ2-7	TRBD2	few	TGTGCCAGCAGCTCAACTAGCGGGAGTAGGTACGAGCAGTACTTC	CASSSTSGSRYEQYF
TRBV4-2	TRBJ2-7	-	once	TGTGCCAGCAGCCAAGATTTAGGCTACGAGCAGTACTTC	CASSQDLGYEQYF
TRBV6-6	TRBJ2-7	TRBD2	-	TGTGCCAGCAGTCAAAAGCGGGGGTACTCCTACGAGCAGTACTTC	CASSQKRGYSYEQYF
TRBV5-1	TRBJ2-1	-	-	TGCGCCAGCAGCTTGTCAGGTTCCTACAATGAGCAGTTCTTC	CASSLSGSYNEQFF
TRBV4-1	TRBJ2-1	TRBD1	-	TGCGCCAGCAGCCCGTCCCGGGACAGGGGCCATGAGCAGTTCTTC	CASSPSRDRGHEQFF
TRBV7-9	TRBJ2-7	-	-	TGTGCCAGCACCGGACAAGTGTACGAGCAGTACTTC	CASTGQVYEQYF
TRBV11-2	TRBJ2-3	TRBD2	-	TGTGCCAGCAGCCTAAGCGGCCTAGCGGGAAGCACAGATACGCAGTATTTT	CASSLSGLAGSTDTQYF
TRBV19	TRBJ2-5	TRBD2	-	TGTGCCAGTAGTATTCGGGGGGAGCGTCGGGAGACCCAGTACTTC	CASSIRGERRETQYF
TRBV4-3	TRBJ2-7	TRBD1	once	TGCGCCAGCAGCCAAGACTACAGGGGGCGAGTAGACTACGAGCAGTACTTC	CASSQDYRGRVDYEQYF
TRBV10-3	TRBJ2-7	TRBD1	-	TGTGCCATCAGTGCCTCGAGGACAGGGGGCACCTACGAGCAGTACTTC	CAISASRTGGTYEQYF
TRBV27	TRBJ2-4	-	-	TGTGCCAGCAGTCCCATTAGCGGAAACATTCAGTACTTC	CASSPISGNIQYF
TRBV28	TRBJ2-7	TRBD1	-	TGTGCCAGCGGAGGGACAGGGGCCTACGAGCAGTACTTC	CASGGTGAYEQYF
TRBV30	TRBJ2-5	-	-	TGTGCCTGGAGTGTAGGAGAGACCCAGTACTTC	CAWSVGETQYF
TRBV19	TRBJ2-1	-	-	TGTGCCAGTAGTATTCGTAGTCAGTACAATGAGCAGTTCTTC	CASSIRSQYNEQFF
TRBV5-5	TRBJ1-4	TRBD1	once	TGTGCCAGCAGCTTTGGAGGGGGCGATGATGAAAAACTGTTTTTT	CASSFGGGDDEKLFF
TRBV28	TRBJ1-4	TRBD1	-	TGTGCCAGCCGTTGGCAGACAGGGGATAATGAAAAACTGTTTTTT	CASRWQTGDNEKLFF
TRBV5-1	TRBJ2-7	-	-	TGCGCCAGCAGCGCGGGTACAGGGTATTATACCTACGAGCAGTACTTC	CASSAGTGYYTYEQYF
TRBV5-4	TRBJ1-1	-	-	TGTGCCAGCAGCTGGAAAATGAGGGACGGTGAAGCTTTCTTT	CASSWKMRDGEAFF